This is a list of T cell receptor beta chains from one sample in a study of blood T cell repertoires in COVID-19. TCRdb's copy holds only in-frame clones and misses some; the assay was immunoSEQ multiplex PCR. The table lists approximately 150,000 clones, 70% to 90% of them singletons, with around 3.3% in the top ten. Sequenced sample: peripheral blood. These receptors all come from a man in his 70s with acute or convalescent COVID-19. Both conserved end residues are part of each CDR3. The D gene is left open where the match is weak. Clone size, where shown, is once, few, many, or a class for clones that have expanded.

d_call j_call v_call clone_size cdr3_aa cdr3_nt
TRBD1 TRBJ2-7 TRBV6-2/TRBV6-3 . CASSYLGQAPYEQYF TGTGCCAGCAGTTACCTTGGACAGGCACCCTACGAGCAGTACTTC
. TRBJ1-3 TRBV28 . CASSLSLEGNTIYF TGTGCCAGCAGTTTATCTCTGGAGGGAAACACCATATATTTT
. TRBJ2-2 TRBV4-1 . CASSQGTGTLNTGELFF TGCGCCAGCAGCCAAGGTACCGGGACTTTGAACACCGGGGAGCTGTTTTTT
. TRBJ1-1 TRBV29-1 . CSVDETNTEAFF TGCAGCGTTGACGAGACTAACACTGAAGCTTTCTTT
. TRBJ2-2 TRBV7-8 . CASSPQAGNPNTGELFF TGTGCCAGCAGCCCACAGGCGGGAAACCCGAACACCGGGGAGCTGTTTTTT
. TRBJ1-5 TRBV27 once CASSSWADPNQPQHF TGTGCCAGCAGTTCATGGGCAGACCCTAATCAGCCCCAGCATTTT
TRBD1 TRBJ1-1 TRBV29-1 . CSAGTGLGVTEAFF TGCAGCGCCGGGACAGGGCTAGGTGTCACTGAAGCTTTCTTT
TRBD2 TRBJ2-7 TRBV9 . CASSVASGVRYEQYF TGTGCCAGCAGCGTAGCTAGCGGGGTCCGATACGAGCAGTACTTC
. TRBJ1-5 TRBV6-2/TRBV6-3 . CASSFGFSNQPQHF TGTGCCAGCAGTTTTGGCTTTAGCAATCAGCCCCAGCATTTT
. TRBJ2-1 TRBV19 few CASSPSGLEQFF TGTGCCAGTAGTCCGTCCGGACTAGAGCAGTTCTTC
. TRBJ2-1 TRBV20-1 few CSASGIFSSYNEQFF TGCAGTGCTAGTGGTATATTTAGCTCCTACAATGAGCAGTTCTTC
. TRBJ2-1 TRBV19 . CASSHSSSYNEQFF TGTGCCAGTAGTCACTCTAGCTCCTACAATGAGCAGTTCTTC
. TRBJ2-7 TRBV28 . CASSTETYPYEQYF TGTGCCAGCAGCACAGAAACCTATCCTTACGAGCAGTACTTC
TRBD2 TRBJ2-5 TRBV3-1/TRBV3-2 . CASSPVLAGIQETQYF TGTGCCAGCAGCCCTGTATTAGCGGGGATACAAGAGACCCAGTACTTC